This T cell receptor (beta chain) was sequenced for a study of cytomegalovirus exposure and HLA in healthy donors. Overall study context: The roughly 120 validation repertoires were reported in a later analysis to have been generated on the same platform as the approximately 700 first-cohort repertoires. Regarding the study as a whole: Among the CMV-associated chains, three were confirmed in vitro as specific for CMV antigens. Associated with cytomegalovirus, according to the listing, were 150 to 200 TCR beta chains.

Sequencing used immunoSEQ multiplex PCR; TCRdb keeps in-frame clones, though not all of them. This table has roughly 110,000 clones, 88% appearing once. As regards this clone: Its specificity is not known.

The CDR3 is 14 amino acids. Germline values: CDR1 SGDLS, CDR2 YYNGEE. Trimming pared 0 bases from V and 4 bases from J, leaving 10 bases between. The source is a woman between 18 and 29 years old in good health and CMV-seropositive. Sequenced: PBMCs. The chain recombines TRBV9 with TRBJ2-5; D perhaps matches TRBD1 (5 bases). The CDR3 DNA sequence: TGTGCCAGCAGCGTAGGAGTCCAGGGAGAGACCCAGTACTTC. Translating gives CASSVGVQGETQYF.